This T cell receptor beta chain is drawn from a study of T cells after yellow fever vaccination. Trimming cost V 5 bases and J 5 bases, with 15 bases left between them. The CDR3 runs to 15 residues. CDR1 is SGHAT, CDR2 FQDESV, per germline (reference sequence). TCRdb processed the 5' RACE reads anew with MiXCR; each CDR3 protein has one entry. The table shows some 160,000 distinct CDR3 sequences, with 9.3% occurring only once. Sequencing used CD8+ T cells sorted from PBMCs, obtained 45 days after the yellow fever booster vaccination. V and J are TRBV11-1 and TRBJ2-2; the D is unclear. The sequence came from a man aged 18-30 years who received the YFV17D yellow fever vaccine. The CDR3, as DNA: TGTGCCAGCAGCGCACCCGGGTTTGGGACCGGGGAGCTGTTTTTT. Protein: CASSAPGFGTGELFF.